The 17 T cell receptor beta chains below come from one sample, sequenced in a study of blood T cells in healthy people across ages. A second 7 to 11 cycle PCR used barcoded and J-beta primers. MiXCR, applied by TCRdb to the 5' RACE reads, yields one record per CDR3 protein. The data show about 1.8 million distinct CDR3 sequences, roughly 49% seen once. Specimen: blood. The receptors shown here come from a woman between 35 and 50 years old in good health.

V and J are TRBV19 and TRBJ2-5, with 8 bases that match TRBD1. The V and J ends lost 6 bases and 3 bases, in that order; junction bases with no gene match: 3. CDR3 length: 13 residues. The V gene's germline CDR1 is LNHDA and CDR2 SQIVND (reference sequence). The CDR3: CASRGQVEETQYF. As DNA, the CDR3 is TGTGCCAGTAGGGGACAGGTAGAAGAGACCCAGTACTTC.

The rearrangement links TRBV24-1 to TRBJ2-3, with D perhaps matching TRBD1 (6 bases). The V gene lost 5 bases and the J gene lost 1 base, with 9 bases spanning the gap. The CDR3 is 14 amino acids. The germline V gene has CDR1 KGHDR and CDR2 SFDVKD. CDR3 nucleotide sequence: TGTGCCACCAGTGCAGAGGGGGGCACAGATACGCAGTATTTT. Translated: CATSAEGGTDTQYF.

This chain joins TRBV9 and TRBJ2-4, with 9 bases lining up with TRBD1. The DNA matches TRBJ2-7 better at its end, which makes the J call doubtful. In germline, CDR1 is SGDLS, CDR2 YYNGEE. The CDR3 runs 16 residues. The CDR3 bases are TGTGCCAGCAGCGTAGAAATTGGACAGGGGCGCGACGAGCAGTACTTC. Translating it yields CASSVEIGQGRDEQYF.

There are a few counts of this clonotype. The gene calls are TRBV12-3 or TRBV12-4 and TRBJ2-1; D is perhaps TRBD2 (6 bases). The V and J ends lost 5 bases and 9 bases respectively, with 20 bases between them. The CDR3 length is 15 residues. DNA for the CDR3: TGTGCCAGCAGTCCCCTGGGACTCCGAGGTAGTGAGCAGTTCTTC. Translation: CASSPLGLRGSEQFF.

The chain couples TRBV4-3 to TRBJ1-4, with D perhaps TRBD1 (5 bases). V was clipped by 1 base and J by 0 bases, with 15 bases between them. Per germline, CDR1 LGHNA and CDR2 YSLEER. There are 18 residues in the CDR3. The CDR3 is CASSQVLHRQPTNEKLFF. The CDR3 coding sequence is TGCGCCAGCAGCCAAGTCCTTCACAGGCAGCCAACTAATGAAAAACTGTTTTTT.

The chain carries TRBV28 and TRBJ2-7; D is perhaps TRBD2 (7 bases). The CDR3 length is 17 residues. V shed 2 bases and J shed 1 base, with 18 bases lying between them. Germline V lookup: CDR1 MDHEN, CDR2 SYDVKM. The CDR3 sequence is CASSLSLGGLPSYEQYF. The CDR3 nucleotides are TGTGCCAGCAGTTTAAGTTTAGGGGGACTACCTTCCTACGAGCAGTACTTC. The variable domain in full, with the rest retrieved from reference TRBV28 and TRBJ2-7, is DVKVTQSSRYLVKRTGEKVFLECVQDMDHENMFWYRQDPGLGLRLIYFSYDVKMKEKGDIPEGYSVSREKKERFSLILESASTNQTSMYLCASSLSLGGLPSYEQYFGPGTRLTVT.

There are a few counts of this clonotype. CDR3 sequence reads: CASSQERSSGYEQYF. The CDR3 region has the DNA TGTGCCAGCAGCCAAGAGAGATCTAGCGGCTACGAGCAGTACTTC. V and J are TRBV4-2 and TRBJ2-7; 7 bases are a match to TRBD2. This CDR3 is built from 15 residues. J gave up 3 bases and V 0 bases, and 5 bases lay outside the gene matches. Germline V CDR1 and CDR2: LGHNA, YNFKEQ.

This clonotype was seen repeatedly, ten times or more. As DNA, the CDR3 is TGCAGCGTTGATGAGGGGTGGGAGCAGTACTTC. Protein: CSVDEGWEQYF. The chain links TRBV29-1 to TRBJ2-7; D may be TRBD1 or TRBD2 (5 bases each). This CDR3 is 11 amino acids long. The V end lost 3 bases, the J end lost 7 bases, and 10 bases lay between the germline ends. Germline V gene sequence: CDR1 SQVTM, CDR2 ANQGSEA.

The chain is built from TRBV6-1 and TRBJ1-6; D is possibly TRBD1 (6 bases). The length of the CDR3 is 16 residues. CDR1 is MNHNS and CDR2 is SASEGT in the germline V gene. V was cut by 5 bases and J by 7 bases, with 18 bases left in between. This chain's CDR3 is CASSLSLWQGNSPLHF. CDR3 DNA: TGTGCCAGCAGTCTCTCCCTGTGGCAGGGGAATTCACCCCTCCACTTT.

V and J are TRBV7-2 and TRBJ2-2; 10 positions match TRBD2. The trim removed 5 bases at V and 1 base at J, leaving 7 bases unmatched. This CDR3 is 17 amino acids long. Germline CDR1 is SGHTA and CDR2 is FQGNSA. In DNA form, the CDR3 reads TGTGCCAGCAGCCCAAGCCGACTAGCGGGGAACACCGGGGAGCTGTTTTTT. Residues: CASSPSRLAGNTGELFF.

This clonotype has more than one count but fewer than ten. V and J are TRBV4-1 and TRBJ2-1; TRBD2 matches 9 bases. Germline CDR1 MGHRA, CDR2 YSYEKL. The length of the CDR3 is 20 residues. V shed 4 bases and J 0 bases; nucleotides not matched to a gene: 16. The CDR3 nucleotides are TGCGCCAGCAGCCTTCTCCAGCGGGGGGCCAATCTGAGCTCCTACAATGAGCAGTTCTTC. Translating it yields CASSLLQRGANLSSYNEQFF.

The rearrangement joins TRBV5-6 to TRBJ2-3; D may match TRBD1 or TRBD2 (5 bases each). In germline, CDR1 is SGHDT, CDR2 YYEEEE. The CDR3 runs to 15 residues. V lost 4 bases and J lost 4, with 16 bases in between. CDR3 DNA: TGTGCCAGCAGCCTCTACAGAGGGGAGCCAGATACGCAGTATTTT. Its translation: CASSLYRGEPDTQYF.

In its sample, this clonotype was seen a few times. The CDR3 region is CASSQALNRASVYEQYF. The CDR3 region has the DNA TGCGCCAGCAGCCAAGCGTTGAACAGGGCTAGCGTCTACGAGCAGTACTTC. This sequence joins TRBV4-1 and TRBJ2-7, with D perhaps matching TRBD1 or TRBD2 (6 bases each). CDR3 size: 17 residues. V was shortened by 1 base and J by 3 bases, with 19 bases between the two germline ends. The V gene's germline CDR1 is MGHRA and CDR2 YSYEKL.

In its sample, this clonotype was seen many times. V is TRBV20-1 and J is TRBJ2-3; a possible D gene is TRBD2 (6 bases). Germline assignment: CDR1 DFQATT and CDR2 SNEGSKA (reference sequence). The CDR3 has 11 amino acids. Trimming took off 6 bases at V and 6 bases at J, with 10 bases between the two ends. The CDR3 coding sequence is TGCAGTGCGGCCCGGGGGGATACGCAGTATTTT. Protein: CSAARGDTQYF.

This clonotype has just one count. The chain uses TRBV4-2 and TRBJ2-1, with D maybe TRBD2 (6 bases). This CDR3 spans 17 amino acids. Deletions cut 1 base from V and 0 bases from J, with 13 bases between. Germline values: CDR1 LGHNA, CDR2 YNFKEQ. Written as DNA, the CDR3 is TGTGCCAGCAGCCAAGTCGGCGGGGCCAGCTCCTACAATGAGCAGTTCTTC. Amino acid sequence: CASSQVGGASSYNEQFF.

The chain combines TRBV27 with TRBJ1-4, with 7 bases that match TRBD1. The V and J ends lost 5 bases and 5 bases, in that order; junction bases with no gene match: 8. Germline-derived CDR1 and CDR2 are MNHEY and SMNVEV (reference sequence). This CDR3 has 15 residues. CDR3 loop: CASSLYRGNNEKLFF. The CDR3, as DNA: TGTGCCAGCAGTCTGTACAGGGGTAACAATGAAAAACTGTTTTTT. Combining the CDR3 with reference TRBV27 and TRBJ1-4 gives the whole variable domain EAQVTQNPRYLITVTGKKLTVTCSQNMNHEYMSWYRQDPGLGLRQIYYSMNVEVTDKGDVPEGYKVSRKEKRNFPLILESPSPNQTSLYFCASSLYRGNNEKLFFGSGTQLSVL.

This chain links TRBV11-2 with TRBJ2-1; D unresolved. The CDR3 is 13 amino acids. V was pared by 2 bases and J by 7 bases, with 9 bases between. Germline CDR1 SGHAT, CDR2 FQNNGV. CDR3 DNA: TGTGCCAGCAGCTTATCCCAGGTTAATGAGCAGTTCTTC. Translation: CASSLSQVNEQFF.